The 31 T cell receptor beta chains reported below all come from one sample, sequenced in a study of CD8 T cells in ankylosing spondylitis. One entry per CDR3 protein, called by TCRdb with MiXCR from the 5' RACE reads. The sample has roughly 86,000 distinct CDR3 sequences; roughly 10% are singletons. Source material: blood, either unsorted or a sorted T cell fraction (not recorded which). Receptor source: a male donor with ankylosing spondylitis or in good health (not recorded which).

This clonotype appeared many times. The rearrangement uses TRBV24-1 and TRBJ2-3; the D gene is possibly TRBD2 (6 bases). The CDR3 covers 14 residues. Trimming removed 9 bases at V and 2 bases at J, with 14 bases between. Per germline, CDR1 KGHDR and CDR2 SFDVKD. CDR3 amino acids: CATGWGEYTDTQYF. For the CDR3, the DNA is TGTGCCACCGGGTGGGGGGAATACACAGATACGCAGTATTTT.

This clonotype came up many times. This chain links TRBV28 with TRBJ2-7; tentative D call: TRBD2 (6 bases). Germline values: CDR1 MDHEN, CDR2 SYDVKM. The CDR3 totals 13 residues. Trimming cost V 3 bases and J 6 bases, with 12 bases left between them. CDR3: CASSFPLGGEQYF. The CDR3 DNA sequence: TGTGCCAGCAGTTTTCCCCTCGGGGGCGAGCAGTACTTC. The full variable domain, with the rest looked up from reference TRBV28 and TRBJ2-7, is DVKVTQSSRYLVKRTGEKVFLECVQDMDHENMFWYRQDPGLGLRLIYFSYDVKMKEKGDIPEGYSVSREKKERFSLILESASTNQTSMYLCASSFPLGGEQYFGPGTRLTVT.

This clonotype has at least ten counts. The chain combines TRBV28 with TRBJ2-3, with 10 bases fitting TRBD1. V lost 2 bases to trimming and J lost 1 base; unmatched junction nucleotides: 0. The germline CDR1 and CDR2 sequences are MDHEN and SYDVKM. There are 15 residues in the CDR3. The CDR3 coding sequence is TGTGCCAGCAGTTTAGGGACAGGGGGCACAGATACGCAGTATTTT. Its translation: CASSLGTGGTDTQYF.

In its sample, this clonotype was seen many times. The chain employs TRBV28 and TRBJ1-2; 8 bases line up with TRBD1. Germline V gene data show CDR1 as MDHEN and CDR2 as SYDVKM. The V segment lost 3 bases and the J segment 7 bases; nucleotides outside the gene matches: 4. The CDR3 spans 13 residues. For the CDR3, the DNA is TGTGCCAGCAGTTTCGACAGGGGAGGTGGCTACACCTTC. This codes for CASSFDRGGGYTF.

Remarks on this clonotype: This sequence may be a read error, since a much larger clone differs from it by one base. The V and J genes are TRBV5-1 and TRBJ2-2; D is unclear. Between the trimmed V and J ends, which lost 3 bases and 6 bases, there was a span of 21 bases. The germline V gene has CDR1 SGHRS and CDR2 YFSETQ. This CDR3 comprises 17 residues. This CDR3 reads CASSSRLFGQMAGELFF. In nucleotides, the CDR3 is TGCGCCAGCAGCTCGAGACTCTTCGGTCAAATGGCCGGGGAGCTGTTTTTT.

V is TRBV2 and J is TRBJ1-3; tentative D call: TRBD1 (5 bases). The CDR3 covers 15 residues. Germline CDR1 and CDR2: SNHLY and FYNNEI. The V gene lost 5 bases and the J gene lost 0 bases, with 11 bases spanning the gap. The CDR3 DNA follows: TGTGCCAGCAGTCCCCGGGACTTCTCTGGAAACACCATATATTTT. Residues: CASSPRDFSGNTIYF.

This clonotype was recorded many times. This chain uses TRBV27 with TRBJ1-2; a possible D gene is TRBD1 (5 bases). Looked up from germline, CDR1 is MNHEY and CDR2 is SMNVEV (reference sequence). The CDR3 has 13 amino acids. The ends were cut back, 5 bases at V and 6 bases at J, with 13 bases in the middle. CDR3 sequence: CASSPSGLDGYTF. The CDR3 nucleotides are TGTGCCAGCAGTCCATCAGGGTTGGATGGCTACACCTTC.

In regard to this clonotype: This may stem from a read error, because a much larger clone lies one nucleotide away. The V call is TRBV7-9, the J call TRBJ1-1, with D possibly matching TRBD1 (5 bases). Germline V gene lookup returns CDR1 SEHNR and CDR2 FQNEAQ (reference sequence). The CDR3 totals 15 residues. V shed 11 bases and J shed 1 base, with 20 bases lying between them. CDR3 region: CALEPQGQTNTEAFF. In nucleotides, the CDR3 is TGTGCCCTCGAACCGCAGGGCCAGACGAACACTGAAGCTTTCTTT.

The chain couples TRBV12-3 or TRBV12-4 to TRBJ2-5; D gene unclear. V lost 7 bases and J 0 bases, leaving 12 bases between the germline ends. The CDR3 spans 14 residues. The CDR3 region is CASTEASYQETQYF. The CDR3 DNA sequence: TGTGCCAGCACGGAAGCGAGCTACCAAGAGACCCAGTACTTC.

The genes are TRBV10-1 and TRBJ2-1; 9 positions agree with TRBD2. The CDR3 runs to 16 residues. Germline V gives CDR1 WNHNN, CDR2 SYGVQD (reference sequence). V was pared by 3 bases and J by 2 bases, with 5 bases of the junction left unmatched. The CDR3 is CASSEMSGGTYNEQFF. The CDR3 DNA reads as TGCGCCAGCAGTGAAATGAGCGGGGGGACCTACAATGAGCAGTTCTTC.

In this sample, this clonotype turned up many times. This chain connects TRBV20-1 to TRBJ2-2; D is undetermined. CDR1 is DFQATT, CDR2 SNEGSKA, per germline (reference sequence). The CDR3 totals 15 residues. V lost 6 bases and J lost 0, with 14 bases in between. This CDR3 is CSAEGRRSNTGELFF. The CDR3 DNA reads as TGCAGTGCCGAAGGGCGACGGTCGAACACCGGGGAGCTGTTTTTT.

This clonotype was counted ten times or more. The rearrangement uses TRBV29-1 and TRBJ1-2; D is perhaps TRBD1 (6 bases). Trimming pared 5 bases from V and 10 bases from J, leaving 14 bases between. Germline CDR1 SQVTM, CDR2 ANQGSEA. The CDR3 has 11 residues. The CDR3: CSVSGTQDYTF. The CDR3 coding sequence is TGCAGCGTTTCTGGGACACAGGACTACACCTTC.

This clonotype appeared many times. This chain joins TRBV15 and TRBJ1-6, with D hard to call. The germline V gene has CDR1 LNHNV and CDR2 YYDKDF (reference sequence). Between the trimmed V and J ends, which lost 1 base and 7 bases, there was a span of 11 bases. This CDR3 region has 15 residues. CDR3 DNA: TGTGCCACCAGCAGAGGGGAAACCGTGAATTCACCCCTCCACTTT. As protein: CATSRGETVNSPLHF.

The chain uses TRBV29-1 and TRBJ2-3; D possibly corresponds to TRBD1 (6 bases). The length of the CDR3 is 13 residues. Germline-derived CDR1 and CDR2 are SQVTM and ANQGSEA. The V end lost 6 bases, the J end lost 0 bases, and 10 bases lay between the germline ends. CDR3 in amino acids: CSVDTGSTDTQYF. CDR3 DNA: TGCAGCGTGGATACAGGGAGCACAGATACGCAGTATTTT.

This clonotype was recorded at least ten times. CDR3 sequence reads: CASTQRQGPYEQYF. In DNA form, the CDR3 reads TGTGCCAGCACCCAGAGACAGGGTCCCTACGAGCAGTACTTC. This rearrangement joins TRBV7-3 to TRBJ2-7; 7 nucleotides line up with TRBD1. Germline lookup yields CDR1 SGHTA and CDR2 FQGTGA. V lost 7 bases to trimming and J lost 2 bases; unmatched junction nucleotides: 8. The CDR3 is 14 residues long.

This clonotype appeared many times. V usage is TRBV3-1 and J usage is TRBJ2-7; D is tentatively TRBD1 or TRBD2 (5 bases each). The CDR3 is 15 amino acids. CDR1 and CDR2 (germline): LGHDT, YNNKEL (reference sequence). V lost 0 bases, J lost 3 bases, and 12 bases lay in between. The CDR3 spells CASSQEDSGIYEQYF. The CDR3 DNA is TGTGCCAGCAGCCAAGAGGACTCAGGGATCTACGAGCAGTACTTC.

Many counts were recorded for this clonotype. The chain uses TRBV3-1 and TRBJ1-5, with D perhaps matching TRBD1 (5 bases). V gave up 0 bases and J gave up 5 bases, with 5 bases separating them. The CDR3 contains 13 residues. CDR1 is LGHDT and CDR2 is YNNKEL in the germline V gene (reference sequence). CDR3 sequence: CASSQDRDQPQHF. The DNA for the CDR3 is TGTGCCAGCAGCCAAGACAGGGATCAGCCCCAGCATTTT.

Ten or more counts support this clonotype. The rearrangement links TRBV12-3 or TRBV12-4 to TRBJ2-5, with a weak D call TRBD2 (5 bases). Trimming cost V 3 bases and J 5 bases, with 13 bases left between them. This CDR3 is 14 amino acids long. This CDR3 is CASSLTRVQETQYF. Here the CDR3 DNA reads TGTGCCAGCAGTTTGACGCGGGTCCAGGAGACCCAGTACTTC.

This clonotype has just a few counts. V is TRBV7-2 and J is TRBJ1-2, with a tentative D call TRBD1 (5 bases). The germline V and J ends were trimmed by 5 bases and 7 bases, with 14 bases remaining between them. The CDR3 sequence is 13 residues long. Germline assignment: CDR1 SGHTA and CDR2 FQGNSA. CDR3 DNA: TGTGCCAGCAGCGAAGGGGAAGGGCCTGGCTACACCTTC. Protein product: CASSEGEGPGYTF.

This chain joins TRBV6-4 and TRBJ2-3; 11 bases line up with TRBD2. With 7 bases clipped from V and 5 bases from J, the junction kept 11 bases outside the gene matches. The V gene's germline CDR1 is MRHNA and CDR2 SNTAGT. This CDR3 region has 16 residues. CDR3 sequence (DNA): TGTGCCAGCACCATTAGTAGCGGGGGGGATGAAGATACGCAGTATTTT. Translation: CASTISSGGDEDTQYF.

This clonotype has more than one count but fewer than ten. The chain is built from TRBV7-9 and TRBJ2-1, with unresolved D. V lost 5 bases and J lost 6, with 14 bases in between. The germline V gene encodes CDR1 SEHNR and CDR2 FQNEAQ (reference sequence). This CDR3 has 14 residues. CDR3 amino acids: CASSAILLGNEQFF. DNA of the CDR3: TGTGCCAGCAGCGCGATACTGTTGGGCAATGAGCAGTTCTTC. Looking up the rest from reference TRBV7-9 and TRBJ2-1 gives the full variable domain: DTGVSQNPRHKITKRGQNVTFRCDPISEHNRLYWYRQTLGQGPEFLTYFQNEAQLEKSRLLSDRFSAERPKGSFSTLEIQRTEQGDSAMYLCASSAILLGNEQFFGPGTRLTVL.

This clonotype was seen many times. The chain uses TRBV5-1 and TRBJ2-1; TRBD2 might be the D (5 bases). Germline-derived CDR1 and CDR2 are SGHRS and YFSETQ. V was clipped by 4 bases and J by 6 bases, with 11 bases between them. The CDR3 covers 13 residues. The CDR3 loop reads CASSESSPNEQFF. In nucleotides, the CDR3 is TGCGCCAGCAGCGAGTCTAGCCCCAATGAGCAGTTCTTC. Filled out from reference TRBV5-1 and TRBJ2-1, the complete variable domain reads KAGVTQTPRYLIKTRGQQVTLSCSPISGHRSVSWYQQTPGQGLQFLFEYFSETQRNKGNFPGRFSGRQFSNSRSEMNVSTLELGDSALYLCASSESSPNEQFFGPGTRLTVL.

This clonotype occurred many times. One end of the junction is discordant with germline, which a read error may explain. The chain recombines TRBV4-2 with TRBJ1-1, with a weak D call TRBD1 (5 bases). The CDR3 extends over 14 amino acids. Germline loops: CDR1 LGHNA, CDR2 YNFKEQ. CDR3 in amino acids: CASSQDPGNTEALF. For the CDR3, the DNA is TGTGCCAGCAGCCAAGACCCAGGGAACACTGAAGCTCTCTTT.

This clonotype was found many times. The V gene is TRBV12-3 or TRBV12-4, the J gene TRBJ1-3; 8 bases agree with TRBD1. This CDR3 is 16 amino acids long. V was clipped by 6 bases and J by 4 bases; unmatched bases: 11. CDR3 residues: CASRSGTGVVGNTIYF. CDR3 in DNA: TGTGCCAGCAGATCCGGGACAGGAGTTGTGGGAAACACCATATATTTT.

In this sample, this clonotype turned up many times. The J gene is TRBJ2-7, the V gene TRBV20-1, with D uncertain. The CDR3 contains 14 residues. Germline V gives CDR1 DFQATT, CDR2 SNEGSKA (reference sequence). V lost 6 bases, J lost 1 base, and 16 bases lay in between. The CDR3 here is CSAPPIATSYEQYF. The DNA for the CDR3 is TGCAGTGCCCCCCCAATCGCCACTTCCTACGAGCAGTACTTC.

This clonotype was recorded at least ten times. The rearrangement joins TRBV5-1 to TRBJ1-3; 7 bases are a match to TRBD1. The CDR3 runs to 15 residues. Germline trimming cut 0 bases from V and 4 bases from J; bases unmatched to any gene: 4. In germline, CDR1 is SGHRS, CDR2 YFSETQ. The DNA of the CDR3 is TGCGCCAGCAGCTTGGGAGGGGGCGCAGGAAACACCATATATTTT. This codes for CASSLGGGAGNTIYF. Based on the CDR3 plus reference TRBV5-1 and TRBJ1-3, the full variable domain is KAGVTQTPRYLIKTRGQQVTLSCSPISGHRSVSWYQQTPGQGLQFLFEYFSETQRNKGNFPGRFSGRQFSNSRSEMNVSTLELGDSALYLCASSLGGGAGNTIYFGEGSWLTVV.

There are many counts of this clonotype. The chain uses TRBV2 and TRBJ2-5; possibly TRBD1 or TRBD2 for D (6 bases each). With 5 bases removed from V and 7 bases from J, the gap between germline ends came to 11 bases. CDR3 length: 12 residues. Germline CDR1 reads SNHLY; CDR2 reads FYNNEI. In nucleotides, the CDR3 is TGTGCCAGCAGTACTGGGGGGCCGACCCAGTACTTC. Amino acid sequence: CASSTGGPTQYF.

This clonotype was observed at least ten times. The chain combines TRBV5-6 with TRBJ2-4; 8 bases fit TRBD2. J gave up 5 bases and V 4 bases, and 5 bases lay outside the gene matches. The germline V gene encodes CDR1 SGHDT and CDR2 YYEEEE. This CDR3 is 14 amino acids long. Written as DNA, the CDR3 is TGTGCCAGCAGCCCCGGGGGGGGGCAAAACATTCAGTACTTC. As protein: CASSPGGGQNIQYF.

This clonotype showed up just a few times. The CDR3 DNA sequence: TGCAGTGCTAGCGAGGGTTCTAGTTCACCCCTCCACTTT. This sequence encodes CSASEGSSSPLHF. V usage is TRBV20-1 and J usage is TRBJ1-6; D is unresolved. V shed 3 bases and J shed 9 bases, with 12 bases lying between them. Germline V gene lookup returns CDR1 DFQATT and CDR2 SNEGSKA (reference sequence). The CDR3 has 13 residues.

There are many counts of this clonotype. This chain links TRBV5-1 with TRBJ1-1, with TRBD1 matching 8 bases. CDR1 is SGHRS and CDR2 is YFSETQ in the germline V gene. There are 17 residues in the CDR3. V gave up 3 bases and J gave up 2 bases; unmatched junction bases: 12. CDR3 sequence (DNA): TGCGCCAGCAGCTCCCAACCCGGAGACAGGGGAAACACTGAAGCTTTCTTT. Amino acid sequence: CASSSQPGDRGNTEAFF.

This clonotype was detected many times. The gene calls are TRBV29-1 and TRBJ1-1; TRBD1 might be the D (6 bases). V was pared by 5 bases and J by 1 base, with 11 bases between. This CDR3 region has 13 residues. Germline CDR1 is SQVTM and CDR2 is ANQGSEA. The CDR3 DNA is TGCAGCGTTTTGGGGGCAGGGAACACTGAAGCTTTCTTT. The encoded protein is CSVLGAGNTEAFF.